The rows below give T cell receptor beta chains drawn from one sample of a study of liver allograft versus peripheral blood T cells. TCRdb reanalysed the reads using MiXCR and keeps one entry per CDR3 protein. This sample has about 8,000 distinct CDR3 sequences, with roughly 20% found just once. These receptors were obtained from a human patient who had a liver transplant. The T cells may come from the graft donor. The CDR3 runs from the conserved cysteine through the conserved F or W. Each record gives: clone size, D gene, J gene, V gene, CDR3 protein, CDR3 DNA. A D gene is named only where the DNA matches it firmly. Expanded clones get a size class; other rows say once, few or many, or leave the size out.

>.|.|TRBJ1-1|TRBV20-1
CSARDPARGQTEAFF
TGCAGTGCTAGAGATCCAGCCAGGGGCCAAACGGAAGCTTTCTTT
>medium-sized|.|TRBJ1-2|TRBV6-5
CASFQAGAPNYGYTF
TGTGCCAGTTTCCAGGCGGGGGCTCCTAACTATGGCTACACCTTC
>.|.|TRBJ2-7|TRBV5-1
CASSLDTGRFYEQYF
TGCGCCAGCAGCTTGGATACAGGGAGATTCTACGAGCAGTACTTC
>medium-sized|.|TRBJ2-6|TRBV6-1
CASSRTGAGANVLTF
TGTGCCAGCAGTCGAACGGGAGCTGGGGCCAACGTCCTGACTTTC
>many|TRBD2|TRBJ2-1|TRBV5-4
CASSLRLAGGDEQFF
TGTGCCAGCAGCTTGAGGCTAGCGGGAGGGGATGAGCAGTTCTTC
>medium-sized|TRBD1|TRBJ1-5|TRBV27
CASSGGTGYNQPQHF
TGTGCCAGCAGTGGGGGGACAGGGTATAACCAGCCCCAGCATTTT
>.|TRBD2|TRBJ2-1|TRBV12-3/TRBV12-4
CASSFWTRTNQPHNEQFF
TGTGCCAGCAGTTTCTGGACTAGAACTAACCAGCCGCACAATGAGCAGTTCTTC
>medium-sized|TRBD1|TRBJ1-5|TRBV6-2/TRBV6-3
CASSSGTVNQPQHF
TGTGCCAGCAGCTCCGGGACAGTTAATCAGCCCCAGCATTTT
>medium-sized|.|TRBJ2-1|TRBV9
CASSVGTTYNEQFF
TGTGCCAGCAGCGTAGGGACGACCTACAATGAGCAGTTCTTC
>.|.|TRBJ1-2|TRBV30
CAWEVFGGYTF
TGTGCCTGGGAGGTCTTCGGTGGCTACACCTTC
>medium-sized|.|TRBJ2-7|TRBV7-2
CASSLGTAAYEQYF
TGTGCCAGCAGCTTAGGGACAGCAGCCTACGAGCAGTACTTC
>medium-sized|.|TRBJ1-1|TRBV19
CATSYRGNTEAFF
TGTGCCACCTCCTATCGTGGGAACACTGAAGCTTTCTTT
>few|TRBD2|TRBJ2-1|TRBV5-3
CARSLLGGSYNEQFF
TGTGCCAGAAGCTTGCTCGGGGGGTCCTACAATGAGCAGTTCTTC
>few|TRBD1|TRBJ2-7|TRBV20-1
CSAPRQGDEQYF
TGCAGTGCCCCCCGACAGGGCGACGAGCAGTACTTC